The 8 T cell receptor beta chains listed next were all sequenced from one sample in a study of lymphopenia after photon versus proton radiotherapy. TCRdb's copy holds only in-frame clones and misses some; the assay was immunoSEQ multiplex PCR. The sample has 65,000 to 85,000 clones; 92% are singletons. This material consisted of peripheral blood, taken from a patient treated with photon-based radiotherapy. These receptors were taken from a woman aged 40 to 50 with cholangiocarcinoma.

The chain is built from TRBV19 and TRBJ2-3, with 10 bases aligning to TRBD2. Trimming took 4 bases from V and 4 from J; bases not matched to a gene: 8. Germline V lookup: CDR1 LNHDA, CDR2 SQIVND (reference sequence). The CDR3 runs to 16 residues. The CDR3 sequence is CASSRLAGGSADTQYF. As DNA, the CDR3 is TGTGCCAGTAGTAGGTTAGCGGGGGGATCGGCAGATACGCAGTATTTT.

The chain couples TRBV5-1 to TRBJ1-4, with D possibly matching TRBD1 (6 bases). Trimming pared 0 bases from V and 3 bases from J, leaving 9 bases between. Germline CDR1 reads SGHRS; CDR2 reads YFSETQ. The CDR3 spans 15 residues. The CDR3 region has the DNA TGCGCCAGCAGCTTGGTACCAGGGGCTAATGAAAAACTGTTTTTT. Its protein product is CASSLVPGANEKLFF.

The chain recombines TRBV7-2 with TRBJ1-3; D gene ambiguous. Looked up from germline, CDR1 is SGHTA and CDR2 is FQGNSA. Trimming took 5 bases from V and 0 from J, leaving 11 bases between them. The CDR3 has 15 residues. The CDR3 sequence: CASSPTGSSGNTIYF. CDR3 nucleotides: TGTGCCAGCAGCCCAACGGGATCCTCTGGAAACACCATATATTTT.

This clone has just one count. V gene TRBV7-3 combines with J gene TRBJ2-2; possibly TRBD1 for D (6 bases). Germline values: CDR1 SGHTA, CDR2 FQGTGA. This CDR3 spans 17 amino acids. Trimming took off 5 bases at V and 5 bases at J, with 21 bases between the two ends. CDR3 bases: TGTGCCAGCAGCCCTTCAGCCAGGGGCGAAAGGACCGGGGAGCTGTTTTTT. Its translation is CASSPSARGERTGELFF.

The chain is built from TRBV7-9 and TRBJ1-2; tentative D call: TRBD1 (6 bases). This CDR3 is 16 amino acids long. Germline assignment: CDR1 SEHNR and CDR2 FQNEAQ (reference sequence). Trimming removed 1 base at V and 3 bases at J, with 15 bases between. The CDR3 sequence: CASSLGGAMDDYGYTF. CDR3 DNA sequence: TGTGCCAGCAGCTTAGGGGGGGCTATGGATGACTATGGCTACACCTTC.

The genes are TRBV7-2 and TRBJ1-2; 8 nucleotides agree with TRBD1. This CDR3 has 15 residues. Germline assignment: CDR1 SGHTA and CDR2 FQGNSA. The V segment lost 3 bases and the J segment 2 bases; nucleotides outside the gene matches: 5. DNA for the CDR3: TGTGCCAGCAGCTTTAATGGACAGGGAAACTATGGCTACACCTTC. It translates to CASSFNGQGNYGYTF.

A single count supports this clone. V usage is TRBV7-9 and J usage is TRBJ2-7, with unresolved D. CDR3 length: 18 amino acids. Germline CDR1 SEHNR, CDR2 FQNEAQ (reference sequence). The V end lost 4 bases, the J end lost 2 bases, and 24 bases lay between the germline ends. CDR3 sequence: CASSSSSTAVLTAYEQYF. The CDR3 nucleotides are TGTGCCAGCAGCTCTTCTTCTACGGCGGTCTTAACCGCCTACGAGCAGTACTTC.

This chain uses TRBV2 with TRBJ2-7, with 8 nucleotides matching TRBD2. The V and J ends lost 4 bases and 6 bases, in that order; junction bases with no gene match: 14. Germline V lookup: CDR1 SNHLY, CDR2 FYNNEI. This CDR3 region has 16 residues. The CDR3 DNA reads TGTGCCAGCAGTGTACGGACTAGCCTAAATTCAGGCGAGCAGTACTTC. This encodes CASSVRTSLNSGEQYF.